One sample yielded the 29 T cell receptor beta chains listed below, sequenced in a study of T-cell memory formation after mild COVID-19. TCRdb recomputed calls from the 5' RACE reads with MiXCR, one row per CDR3 protein. The data contain 400,000 or so distinct CDR3 sequences, under 25% of them singletons. The specimen was PBMCs or a T cell subset sorted from them (not recorded which). These receptors were obtained from an adult woman who had mild COVID-19 (a few samples of this study predate the infection). Cell type and time point are not known.

The chain links TRBV7-9 to TRBJ1-1; no reliable D call. The CDR3 extends over 13 amino acids. The germline gives CDR1 SEHNR, CDR2 FQNEAQ (reference sequence). The V and J ends lost 5 bases and 10 bases respectively, with 17 bases between them. The CDR3 coding sequence is TGTGCCAGCAGCCCCTTCACTGGCAGGAGAGCTTTCTTT. The encoded protein is CASSPFTGRRAFF.

This clonotype appeared many times. The chain links TRBV27 to TRBJ2-1; 7 nucleotides align to TRBD1. Germline lookup yields CDR1 MNHEY and CDR2 SMNVEV (reference sequence). This CDR3 has 14 amino acids. V was pared by 6 bases and J by 6 bases, with 8 bases of the junction left unmatched. CDR3 amino acids: CASSRDRAGNEQFF. As DNA, the CDR3 is TGTGCCAGCAGCCGAGACAGGGCTGGCAATGAGCAGTTCTTC.

The chain uses TRBV9 and TRBJ1-1; D gene uncertain. The V and J ends lost 3 bases and 4 bases respectively, with 10 bases between them. The CDR3 has 13 amino acids. CDR1 SGDLS and CDR2 YYNGEE come from the germline V gene. DNA of the CDR3: TGTGCCAGCAGCGCGGGCCCTACCACTGAAGCTTTCTTT. Its protein is CASSAGPTTEAFF. Full variable domain (outside the CDR3, taken from reference TRBV9 and TRBJ1-1): DSGVTQTPKHLITATGQRVTLRCSPRSGDLSVYWYQQSLDQGLQFLIQYYNGEERAKGNILERFSAQQFPDLHSELNLSSLELGDSALYFCASSAGPTTEAFFGQGTRLTVV.

The chain employs TRBV20-1 and TRBJ1-5; TRBD1 matches 7 bases. The CDR3 loop spans 17 amino acids. Unmatched junction bases numbered 9, after V lost 0 bases and J lost 1 base. CDR1 and CDR2 (germline): DFQATT, SNEGSKA (reference sequence). The CDR3 coding sequence is TGCAGTGCTAGAGATGGTTACAGGGGAGGAAGCAATCAGCCCCAGCATTTT. The encoded protein is CSARDGYRGGSNQPQHF.

The CDR3 sequence: CAWSKGANTGELFF. The CDR3, as DNA: TGTGCCTGGAGTAAGGGTGCGAACACCGGGGAGCTGTTTTTT. V gene TRBV30 combines with J gene TRBJ2-2; no firm D call. This CDR3 has 14 residues. Trimming took 2 bases from V and 0 from J, leaving 7 bases between them. Germline loops: CDR1 GTSNPN, CDR2 SVGIG (reference sequence).

The V and J genes are TRBV9 and TRBJ2-7, with D perhaps matching TRBD1 (5 bases). Germline CDR1 is SGDLS and CDR2 is YYNGEE. This CDR3 is 15 amino acids long. With 4 bases removed from V and 2 bases from J, the gap between germline ends came to 16 bases. DNA of the CDR3: TGTGCCAGCAGCCCTTCCTGGGGCGGCCCCTACGAGCAGTACTTC. Protein product: CASSPSWGGPYEQYF.

The chain joins TRBV9 to TRBJ2-5, with D perhaps matching TRBD2 (5 bases). Per the germline V gene, CDR1 is SGDLS and CDR2 is YYNGEE. CDR3 length: 14 residues. V lost 7 bases and J 5 bases, leaving 18 bases between the germline ends. The CDR3 is CASGPGTKDETQYF. CDR3 coding DNA: TGTGCCAGCGGACCGGGAACGAAGGACGAGACCCAGTACTTC.

This clonotype appeared many times. V usage is TRBV20-1 and J usage is TRBJ2-1; a possible D gene is TRBD2 (6 bases). CDR3 size: 15 residues. V was pared by 3 bases and J by 4 bases, with 16 bases between. Germline values: CDR1 DFQATT, CDR2 SNEGSKA (reference sequence). The CDR3 sequence: CSARTTNGRYNEQFF. The CDR3 nucleotides are TGCAGTGCTAGGACGACTAACGGGAGATACAATGAGCAGTTCTTC.

CDR3 sequence: CATSVIEAGYNEQFF. CDR3 bases: TGTGCCACCAGTGTGATTGAAGCGGGATACAATGAGCAGTTCTTC. The rearrangement uses TRBV24-1 and TRBJ2-1, with 7 bases aligning to TRBD2. The CDR3 has 15 amino acids. Germline V gives CDR1 KGHDR, CDR2 SFDVKD. With 5 bases clipped from V and 4 bases from J, the junction kept 7 bases outside the gene matches.

This clonotype has only a few counts. The chain joins TRBV5-1 to TRBJ2-7; 10 bases line up with TRBD1. CDR3 length equals 15 residues. CDR1 and CDR2 from the germline V gene are SGHRS and YFSETQ. Trimming cost V 4 bases and J 4 bases; bases outside gene matches: 8. The CDR3 protein is CASSVLGQGSYEQYF. For the CDR3, the DNA is TGCGCCAGCAGCGTATTGGGACAGGGGTCTTACGAGCAGTACTTC.

The rearrangement links TRBV12-3 or TRBV12-4 to TRBJ1-5; 9 bases align to TRBD1. The CDR3 spans 15 residues. J gave up 11 bases and V 5 bases, and 13 bases lay outside the gene matches. This chain's CDR3 is CASSGTGFLDPAQHF. Here the CDR3 DNA reads TGTGCCAGCAGTGGGACAGGGTTTTTGGACCCGGCCCAGCATTTT.

CDR3 in amino acids: CASSLVAGVNSPLHF. The CDR3 bases are TGCGCCAGCAGCTTGGTCGCAGGGGTCAATTCACCCCTCCACTTT. The chain combines TRBV5-1 with TRBJ1-6, with D tentatively TRBD1 (6 bases). The CDR3 spans 15 residues. Germline V CDR1 and CDR2: SGHRS, YFSETQ. V lost 0 bases and J lost 7, with 11 bases in between.

This clonotype was recorded a few times. The rearrangement links TRBV6-6 to TRBJ2-5; 8 bases line up with TRBD2. Germline V lookup: CDR1 MNHNY, CDR2 SVGAGI (reference sequence). The CDR3 contains 13 residues. J gave up 5 bases and V 6 bases, and 5 bases lay outside the gene matches. CDR3 DNA: TGTGCCAGCAGCCCCGGGGGGGCCGAGACCCAGTACTTC. It codes for CASSPGGAETQYF.

The chain employs TRBV10-3 and TRBJ2-3; 12 bases are shared with TRBD1. Germline V gene lookup returns CDR1 ENHRY and CDR2 SYGVKD. Unmatched junction bases numbered 10, after V lost 11 bases and J lost 4 bases. The CDR3 length is 15 residues. The CDR3 here is CALKRGQGAADTQYF. CDR3 sequence (DNA): TGTGCCCTAAAACGGGGACAGGGGGCCGCAGATACGCAGTATTTT.

This clonotype has just a few counts. CDR3 region: CASSVSEYSNQPQHF. DNA of the CDR3: TGTGCCAGCAGCGTATCGGAGTATAGCAATCAGCCCCAGCATTTT. V and J are TRBV9 and TRBJ1-5; no clear D. Germline V gene sequence: CDR1 SGDLS, CDR2 YYNGEE. The CDR3 consists of 15 residues. Trimming took off 1 base at V and 0 bases at J, with 8 bases between the two ends.

The chain combines TRBV20-1 with TRBJ1-1; D is uncertain. The CDR3 has 13 amino acids. Germline assignment: CDR1 DFQATT and CDR2 SNEGSKA (reference sequence). The chain's CDR3 is CSPTSPGRSEAFF. The DNA of the CDR3 is TGCAGCCCTACATCACCAGGAAGGTCTGAAGCTTTCTTT.

The rearrangement links TRBV7-6 to TRBJ2-3; tentative D call: TRBD2 (5 bases). V lost 3 bases to trimming and J lost 2 bases, with 9 bases between them. Germline lookup yields CDR1 SGHVS and CDR2 FNYEAQ. The CDR3 loop spans 14 amino acids. The DNA of the CDR3 is TGTGCCAGCAGCTTGGGCGGGCCCACAGATACGCAGTATTTT. Its protein product is CASSLGGPTDTQYF.

J is TRBJ2-1 and V is TRBV7-9; D is perhaps TRBD1 (5 bases). CDR1 and CDR2 (germline): SEHNR, FQNEAQ (reference sequence). The CDR3 spans 13 residues. Deletions cut 7 bases from V and 0 bases from J, with 7 bases between. The CDR3 region has the DNA TGTGCCAGCATCAGGGCCTCCTACAATGAGCAGTTCTTC. Amino acids: CASIRASYNEQFF.

The rearrangement links TRBV7-2 to TRBJ2-2; tentative D call: TRBD2 (5 bases). V was clipped by 5 bases and J by 1 base, with 17 bases between them. CDR3 size: 17 residues. In germline, CDR1 is SGHTA, CDR2 FQGNSA. The CDR3 reads CASSPKIASGNTGELFF. CDR3 coding DNA: TGTGCCAGCAGCCCAAAAATAGCGAGCGGGAACACCGGGGAGCTGTTTTTT.

This rearrangement joins TRBV12-3 or TRBV12-4 to TRBJ1-5; no clear D. Trimming took 5 bases from V and 5 from J, leaving 7 bases between them. The CDR3 is 12 amino acids. CDR3 amino acids: CASSPTYQPQHF. The CDR3 nucleotides read TGTGCCAGCAGTCCAACATATCAGCCCCAGCATTTT.

The CDR3, as DNA: TGTGCCAGCTCACCAGCGGGACAGGGAGGCAATCAGCCCCAGCATTTT. This encodes CASSPAGQGGNQPQHF. V and J are TRBV18 and TRBJ1-5; 9 bases align to TRBD1. The CDR3 contains 16 residues. The junction had 4 bases not matched to a gene; V was cut back by 2 bases and J by 2 bases. Per the germline V gene, CDR1 is KGHSH and CDR2 is LQKENI.

This clonotype was counted at least ten times. The V and J genes are TRBV20-1 and TRBJ2-7; weak D call: TRBD2 (5 bases). CDR1 and CDR2 (germline): DFQATT, SNEGSKA (reference sequence). The V end was cut by 2 bases, the J end by 1 base, with 12 bases between. The CDR3 totals 14 residues. The CDR3: CSARSGGKSYEQYF. The CDR3 DNA reads TGCAGTGCTAGAAGCGGAGGCAAGTCCTACGAGCAGTACTTC.

This clonotype was observed many times. The rearrangement uses TRBV15 and TRBJ2-2, with 11 bases aligning to TRBD2. With 0 bases clipped from V and 5 bases from J, the junction kept 14 bases outside the gene matches. Germline CDR1 LNHNV, CDR2 YYDKDF (reference sequence). The CDR3 has 20 residues. CDR3 protein: CATSRDVEVLASGGTGELFF. CDR3 bases: TGTGCCACCAGCAGAGATGTAGAGGTGTTGGCTAGCGGGGGGACCGGGGAGCTGTTTTTT.

V gene TRBV20-1 combines with J gene TRBJ2-1; 12 nucleotides align to TRBD2. The CDR3 is 16 residues long. Trimming at V came to 3 bases and at J to 3 bases, leaving 6 bases not matched to a gene. The germline V gene encodes CDR1 DFQATT and CDR2 SNEGSKA (reference sequence). CDR3 DNA sequence: TGCAGTGCTAGTAGTCTAGCGGGGGGGATCTACAATGAGCAGTTCTTC. Translating it yields CSASSLAGGIYNEQFF.

This clonotype was found a few times. This chain connects TRBV2 to TRBJ1-2; perhaps TRBD1 as D (5 bases). V was clipped by 3 bases and J by 14 bases, with 13 bases between them. Germline V lookup: CDR1 SNHLY, CDR2 FYNNEI. The CDR3 has 11 residues. CDR3: CASSDDWGETF. Written as DNA, the CDR3 is TGTGCCAGCAGTGACGATTGGGGGGAAACCTTC.

Only a few counts were recorded for this clonotype. This chain uses TRBV12-3 or TRBV12-4 with TRBJ2-1, with D perhaps matching TRBD2 (6 bases). The CDR3 sequence is 15 residues long. V was trimmed by 7 bases and J by 0 bases, leaving 13 bases between them. In nucleotides, the CDR3 is TGTGCCAGCACCCCGGTGGGGGGCTCCTACAATGAGCAGTTCTTC. Translation: CASTPVGGSYNEQFF.

This clonotype was found a few times. The rearrangement links TRBV3-1 to TRBJ2-7, with 7 bases fitting TRBD2. There are 15 residues in the CDR3. V gave up 4 bases and J gave up 2 bases; unmatched junction bases: 8. Germline CDR1 reads LGHDT; CDR2 reads YNNKEL (reference sequence). Written as DNA, the CDR3 is TGTGCCAGCAGCCCCGCTAGCGGAGGGCCCTACGAGCAGTACTTC. Translated, it gives CASSPASGGPYEQYF.

V and J are TRBV4-1 and TRBJ1-1; possible D gene TRBD1, 5 bases. This CDR3 is 14 amino acids long. Per germline, CDR1 MGHRA and CDR2 YSYEKL. V lost 1 base and J lost 4, with 10 bases in between. CDR3 sequence (DNA): TGCGCCAGCAGCCAAGTTTCGGGGACCACTGAAGCTTTCTTT. Residues: CASSQVSGTTEAFF.

This sequence joins TRBV20-1 and TRBJ2-7; D might be TRBD1 (6 bases). The germline V and J ends were trimmed by 6 bases and 3 bases, with 21 bases remaining between them. Germline V gene data show CDR1 as DFQATT and CDR2 as SNEGSKA (reference sequence). The CDR3 extends over 15 amino acids. The CDR3 loop is CSAEGRNRVSYEQYF. CDR3 nucleotide sequence: TGCAGTGCCGAAGGAAGGAACAGGGTCAGCTACGAGCAGTACTTC.